The 31 T cell receptor beta chains reported below all come from one sample, sequenced in a study of T cell responses to AZD1222 COVID-19 vaccine. Clones were sequenced by immunoSEQ multiplex PCR, and TCRdb holds only the in-frame ones, with some missing. The table lists 95,000 to 150,000 clones, 80% to 95% of them singletons. The specimen was peripheral blood, collected 28 days after the second dose of the MenACWY control vaccine. The origin of the receptors is an adult who received the MenACWY meningococcal vaccine as a control.

This clone was counted only a few times. The V gene is TRBV7-9, the J gene TRBJ2-2, with D possibly TRBD1 on 6 matching bases. This CDR3 region has 15 residues. The V gene lost 0 bases and the J gene lost 6 bases, with 11 bases spanning the gap. CDR1 is SEHNR, CDR2 FQNEAQ, per germline (reference sequence). This CDR3 is CASSLAWAGAGELFF. The CDR3 DNA is TGTGCCAGCAGCTTAGCTTGGGCAGGGGCCGGGGAGCTGTTTTTT. The entire variable domain, with the rest obtained from reference TRBV7-9 and TRBJ2-2, is as follows: DTGVSQNPRHKITKRGQNVTFRCDPISEHNRLYWYRQTLGQGPEFLTYFQNEAQLEKSRLLSDRFSAERPKGSFSTLEIQRTEQGDSAMYLCASSLAWAGAGELFFGEGSRLTVL.

The chain combines TRBV15 with TRBJ2-2; possibly TRBD2 for D (6 bases). V lost 6 bases to trimming and J lost 5 bases, with 16 bases between them. The germline gives CDR1 LNHNV, CDR2 YYDKDF (reference sequence). The CDR3 covers 15 residues. CDR3 region: CATRTGVGLTGELFF. CDR3 nucleotides: TGTGCCACCAGGACGGGGGTGGGTTTGACCGGGGAGCTGTTTTTT. Variable domain in full (rest from reference TRBV15 and TRBJ2-2): DAMVIQNPRYQVTQFGKPVTLSCSQTLNHNVMYWYQQKSSQAPKLLFHYYDKDFNNEADTPDNFQSRRPNTSFCFLDIRSPGLGDTAMYLCATRTGVGLTGELFFGEGSRLTVL.

The chain joins TRBV19 to TRBJ2-7; maybe TRBD2 (6 bases). V gave up 8 bases and J gave up 3 bases, with 11 bases separating them. This CDR3 has 12 amino acids. Germline V gene lookup returns CDR1 LNHDA and CDR2 SQIVND (reference sequence). DNA of the CDR3: TGTGCCAGTCGAGACGGGAGCTACGAGCAGTACTTC. Translated: CASRDGSYEQYF. Supplemented by reference TRBV19 and TRBJ2-7, the full variable domain reads DGGITQSPKYLFRKEGQNVTLSCEQNLNHDAMYWYRQDPGQGLRLIYYSQIVNDFQKGDIAEGYSVSREKKESFPLTVTSAQKNPTAFYLCASRDGSYEQYFGPGTRLTVT.

The V gene is TRBV5-1, the J gene TRBJ1-4; 10 nucleotides match TRBD1. The CDR3 loop spans 15 amino acids. V gave up 2 bases and J gave up 5 bases; unmatched junction bases: 3. Per germline, CDR1 SGHRS and CDR2 YFSETQ. This chain's CDR3 is CASSFLGQGNEKLFF. CDR3 in DNA: TGCGCCAGCAGCTTTCTGGGACAGGGGAATGAAAAACTGTTTTTT.

This rearrangement joins TRBV27 to TRBJ1-4; no firm D call. This CDR3 spans 17 amino acids. Trimming stripped 2 bases from V and 0 bases from J, with 13 bases between. The germline V gene has CDR1 MNHEY and CDR2 SMNVEV (reference sequence). The CDR3 sequence: CASSLALGPATNEKLFF. As DNA, the CDR3 is TGTGCCAGCAGTTTAGCCCTCGGGCCTGCAACTAATGAAAAACTGTTTTTT.

The V and J genes are TRBV7-6 and TRBJ1-6, with 10 bases fitting TRBD1. With V trimmed by 2 bases and J by 7 bases, 8 bases remained unmatched. From germline, CDR1 is SGHVS and CDR2 FNYEAQ. There are 17 residues in the CDR3. For the CDR3, the DNA is TGTGCCAGCAGCTTAACCGACAGGGGGCGGGCGAATTCACCCCTCCACTTT. Amino acids: CASSLTDRGRANSPLHF.

This clone came up many times. The genes are TRBV29-1 and TRBJ2-5; D perhaps matches TRBD1 (5 bases). Germline V gene data show CDR1 as SQVTM and CDR2 as ANQGSEA. V lost 0 bases and J 7 bases, leaving 6 bases between the germline ends. CDR3 size: 11 residues. The CDR3 reads CSVEDQGTQYF. The CDR3 bases are TGCAGCGTTGAAGATCAGGGGACCCAGTACTTC. Full variable domain (outside the CDR3, taken from reference TRBV29-1 and TRBJ2-5): SAVISQKPSRDICQRGTSLTIQCQVDSQVTMMFWYRQQPGQSLTLIATANQGSEATYESGFVIDKFPISRPNLTFSTLTVSNMSPEDSSIYLCSVEDQGTQYFGPGTRLLVL.

The gene calls are TRBV24-1 and TRBJ2-1, with D perhaps given as TRBD1 or TRBD2 (5 bases each). Per germline, CDR1 KGHDR and CDR2 SFDVKD. V was pared by 5 bases and J by 9 bases, with 7 bases between. The CDR3 runs to 11 residues. The CDR3 sequence is CATSAGPEQFF. DNA for the CDR3: TGTGCCACCAGTGCGGGGCCTGAGCAGTTCTTC.

The J gene is TRBJ2-7, the V gene TRBV2; 7 bases match TRBD2. With V trimmed by 7 bases and J by 4 bases, 4 bases remained unmatched. CDR3 size: 12 residues. CDR1 SNHLY and CDR2 FYNNEI come from the germline V gene. The CDR3 spells CASTSGRYEQYF. CDR3 DNA sequence: TGTGCCAGCACTAGCGGAAGGTACGAGCAGTACTTC.

V and J are TRBV7-2 and TRBJ2-2, with TRBD1 as a possible D gene (5 bases). Per germline, CDR1 SGHTA and CDR2 FQGNSA. The CDR3 loop spans 16 amino acids. With 5 bases removed from V and 0 bases from J, the gap between germline ends came to 13 bases. The CDR3 nucleotides are TGTGCCAGCAGCATACAGGCGCTAACGAACACCGGGGAGCTGTTTTTT. It yields the protein CASSIQALTNTGELFF.

The V gene is TRBV10-3, the J gene TRBJ2-1, with 7 bases that match TRBD2. Germline lookup yields CDR1 ENHRY and CDR2 SYGVKD. The CDR3 length is 15 residues. V dropped 2 bases and J dropped 4; count of bases not matched to a gene: 5. CDR3 nucleotides: TGTGCCATCAGTGAGCCGGGGGAGGGGTACAATGAGCAGTTCTTC. It codes for CAISEPGEGYNEQFF.

The chain uses TRBV5-1 and TRBJ1-2; possible D gene TRBD1, 5 bases. The CDR3 extends over 16 amino acids. In germline, CDR1 is SGHRS, CDR2 YFSETQ. Trimming took 4 bases from V and 5 from J, leaving 21 bases between them. The CDR3, as DNA: TGCGCCAGCAGCCAAGTACCGGGACGTGGGGCTTATGGCTACACCTTC. This translates into CASSQVPGRGAYGYTF.

The genes are TRBV7-8 and TRBJ1-2; 8 nucleotides line up with TRBD1. V trimming: 3 bases; J trimming: 7 bases; junction bases outside the gene matches: 7. Per the germline V gene, CDR1 is SGHVS and CDR2 is FQNEAQ. This CDR3 is built from 14 residues. In DNA form, the CDR3 reads TGTGCCAGCAGCTTCGGACAGGGATTCACTGGCTACACCTTC. It encodes CASSFGQGFTGYTF.

The chain carries TRBV2 and TRBJ2-4, with 9 bases that match TRBD2. The trim removed 7 bases at V and 6 bases at J, leaving 7 bases unmatched. CDR3 length: 14 residues. Germline loops: CDR1 SNHLY, CDR2 FYNNEI. The CDR3 protein is CASTRAGGLNIQYF. For the CDR3, the DNA is TGTGCCAGCACTCGTGCGGGGGGGCTAAACATTCAGTACTTC.

The chain links TRBV28 to TRBJ2-3; perhaps D is TRBD1 or TRBD2 (7 bases each). This CDR3 is built from 17 residues. Germline CDR1 is MDHEN and CDR2 is SYDVKM. V lost 9 bases and J 4 bases, leaving 26 bases between the germline ends. CDR3 in amino acids: CASPPALWGGTADTQYF. CDR3 bases: TGTGCCAGTCCCCCGGCACTTTGGGGGGGGACAGCAGATACGCAGTATTTT.

The rearrangement uses TRBV7-9 and TRBJ1-2; 8 positions agree with TRBD1. The CDR3 extends over 14 amino acids. Germline CDR1 reads SEHNR; CDR2 reads FQNEAQ (reference sequence). The J segment lost 4 bases and the V segment lost 5 bases, leaving 6 bases of the junction unmatched. The CDR3 is CASSVAGGGYGYTF. The CDR3 nucleotides read TGTGCCAGCAGCGTCGCAGGGGGCGGCTATGGCTACACCTTC.

The gene calls are TRBV6-5 and TRBJ2-7; a weak D match, TRBD2 (7 bases). The CDR3 extends over 14 amino acids. The germline V gene has CDR1 MNHEY and CDR2 SVGAGI. V lost 6 bases and J 3 bases, leaving 15 bases between the germline ends. The CDR3 nucleotides read TGTGCCAGCAGGCCGGGGGGCCCAGTCTACGAGCAGTACGTC. Residues: CASRPGGPVYEQYV.

This clone showed up just once. The chain uses TRBV15 and TRBJ2-1; perhaps TRBD2 as D (6 bases). Trimming cost V 0 bases and J 8 bases, with 11 bases left between them. Germline assignment: CDR1 LNHNV and CDR2 YYDKDF (reference sequence). The CDR3 is 14 amino acids. The CDR3 is CATSREGGSYEQFF. Here the CDR3 DNA reads TGTGCCACCAGCAGAGAAGGAGGGTCCTATGAGCAGTTCTTC.

The chain combines TRBV7-9 with TRBJ2-1, with 13 bases identical to TRBD2. Trimming took 5 bases from V and 8 from J; bases not matched to a gene: 12. Germline V gives CDR1 SEHNR, CDR2 FQNEAQ (reference sequence). This CDR3 contains 17 residues. CDR3 residues: CASSPPVGTSGVDEQFF. The CDR3 region has the DNA TGTGCCAGCAGCCCCCCGGTCGGGACTAGCGGGGTAGATGAGCAGTTCTTC.

The chain employs TRBV15 and TRBJ1-1, with TRBD1 as a possible D gene (6 bases). The CDR3 contains 14 residues. Looked up from germline, CDR1 is LNHNV and CDR2 is YYDKDF (reference sequence). The germline V and J ends were trimmed by 0 bases and 11 bases, with 16 bases remaining between them. The CDR3 coding sequence is TGTGCCACCAGCAGAGATAGGGGGGATGTAGTGGCTTTCTTT. Translation gives CATSRDRGDVVAFF.

CDR3 DNA sequence: TGTGCCAGCAGTTTTACAGGGAGATACAATGAGCAGTTCTTC. This codes for CASSFTGRYNEQFF. The chain links TRBV7-7 to TRBJ2-1; the D gene is possibly TRBD1 (6 bases). The germline gives CDR1 SSHAT, CDR2 FNYEAQ (reference sequence). CDR3 size: 14 residues. V was trimmed by 6 bases and J by 4 bases, leaving 13 bases between them.

V is TRBV18 and J is TRBJ2-7, with TRBD2 identical over 7 bases. Germline CDR1 KGHSH, CDR2 LQKENI. The CDR3 contains 16 residues. The junction had 12 bases not matched to a gene; V was cut back by 2 bases and J by 5 bases. The CDR3 DNA reads TGTGCCAGCTCACCAAGAATTTTGCTAGCGGCGGACGAGCAGTACTTC. Protein sequence: CASSPRILLAADEQYF.

The sample holds one count of this clone. The gene calls are TRBV24-1 and TRBJ2-1; D unclear. This CDR3 contains 14 residues. V lost 1 base to trimming and J lost 3 bases, with 6 bases between them. Germline V gene lookup returns CDR1 KGHDR and CDR2 SFDVKD. The CDR3 sequence: CATSDLDRYNEQFF. DNA for the CDR3: TGTGCCACCAGTGATTTAGACCGCTACAATGAGCAGTTCTTC.

The rearrangement uses TRBV6-4 and TRBJ2-1; 10 bases line up with TRBD2. CDR1 and CDR2 (germline): MRHNA, SNTAGT. V shed 5 bases, J shed 1 base, and the junction held 11 bases outside the gene matches. There are 18 residues in the CDR3. The CDR3 reads CASSPHRPSGSSYNEQFF. CDR3 DNA sequence: TGTGCCAGCAGTCCCCACCGACCTAGCGGGAGTTCCTACAATGAGCAGTTCTTC.

The chain employs TRBV29-1 and TRBJ2-3; TRBD2 matches 10 bases. With 7 bases clipped from V and 1 base from J, the junction kept 14 bases outside the gene matches. From germline, CDR1 is SQVTM and CDR2 ANQGSEA. This CDR3 region has 17 residues. The chain's CDR3 is CSANGLTSGYRTDTQYF. CDR3 nucleotides: TGCAGCGCCAATGGGCTGACTAGCGGGTATCGCACAGATACGCAGTATTTT.

The chain has TRBV27 and TRBJ2-3; no clear D. CDR3 size: 13 residues. The germline V gene has CDR1 MNHEY and CDR2 SMNVEV (reference sequence). The V end was cut by 2 bases, the J end by 5 bases, with 8 bases between. The CDR3 spells CASSLNLGDTQYF. CDR3 in DNA: TGTGCCAGCAGTTTAAACTTAGGAGATACGCAGTATTTT.

This chain connects TRBV7-9 to TRBJ2-5; unclear D gene. Per germline, CDR1 SEHNR and CDR2 FQNEAQ (reference sequence). This CDR3 is built from 13 residues. Trimming stripped 0 bases from V and 4 bases from J, with 6 bases between. The CDR3 sequence: CASSLALGETQYF. CDR3 bases: TGTGCCAGCAGCTTAGCGCTGGGAGAGACCCAGTACTTC.

In the case of this clone: Different DNA sequences within this sample yield the same CDR3. The chain uses TRBV11-1 and TRBJ1-2; a possible D gene is TRBD1 (5 bases). The germline V gene has CDR1 SGHAT and CDR2 FQDESV (reference sequence). V was shortened by 4 bases and J by 5 bases, with 17 bases between the two germline ends. The CDR3 covers 15 residues. The DNA of the CDR3 is TGTGCCAGCAGCTCCAGCCTCGAGGGGCGGTATGGCTACACCTTC. It yields the protein CASSSSLEGRYGYTF.

The chain is built from TRBV12-3 or TRBV12-4 and TRBJ2-5; D perhaps matches TRBD1 (6 bases). Trimming took 6 bases from V and 3 from J, leaving 8 bases between them. The CDR3 has 12 residues. The CDR3 DNA follows: TGTGCCAGCAGGGGGACAAAAGAGACCCAGTACTTC. This translates into CASRGTKETQYF.

The CDR3, as DNA: TGTGCCAGCAGCCCCGACGGGGGGGCGGCTGGGGCCAACGTCCTGACTTTC. As protein: CASSPDGGAAGANVLTF. The chain uses TRBV3-1 (or the pseudogene TRBV3-2) and TRBJ2-6; TRBD2 matches 8 bases. This CDR3 has 17 residues. Germline V gene sequence: CDR1 LGHDT, CDR2 YNNKEL (reference sequence). After removal of 4 bases from V and 2 bases from J, the junction contained 7 bases not matched to a gene.

This sequence joins TRBV29-1 and TRBJ1-1, with D unclear. Germline CDR1 reads SQVTM; CDR2 reads ANQGSEA. The CDR3 sequence is 12 residues long. V lost 5 bases and J lost 0, with 7 bases in between. This CDR3 is CSVYGMNTEAFF. CDR3 sequence (DNA): TGCAGCGTTTATGGAATGAACACTGAAGCTTTCTTT.